This paragraph covers one T cell receptor (beta chain) sequence. The authors' processing: Using reference gene primer amplification, nucleated cell counts were estimated. Produced via immunoSEQ multiplex PCR; TCRdb's table is partial and in-frame only. Clone size and the V and J calls come from that table; the DNA yielded D and trimming. The data hold 250,000 to 350,000 clones, with over 70% observed a single time. Germline values: CDR1 SGHNT, CDR2 YENEEA. The CDR3 is made up of 14 amino acids. The ends were cut back, 0 bases at V and 6 bases at J, with 10 bases in the middle. The data were taken from a study of blood T cell repertoires in COVID-19. Study in general: Both acute and convalescent COVID-19 samples were obtained from the United States, Italy and Spain. Sample material is recorded as cDNA or gDNA derived from T cells, B-cell-depleted T cells, or PBMCs.

This rearrangement joins TRBV11-3 to TRBJ2-3, with no clear D. Sequencing was carried out using peripheral blood. The origin of this receptor is a woman aged 45 to 65 with acute or convalescent COVID-19. The CDR3 DNA reads as TGTGCCAGCAGCTTAGACGGGTTTTTGGATACGCAGTATTTT. It encodes CASSLDGFLDTQYF. Full variable domain (missing parts from reference TRBV11-3 and TRBJ2-3): EAGVVQSPRYKIIEKKQPVAFWCNPISGHNTLYWYLQNLGQGPELLIRYENEEAVDDSQLPKDRFSAERLKGVDSTLKIQPAELGDSAVYLCASSLDGFLDTQYFGPGTRLTVL.